This TCR beta chain is drawn from a study of T cell changes during pregnancy in multiple sclerosis. The CDR3 contains 18 residues. With 5 bases removed from V and 0 bases from J, the gap between germline ends came to 20 bases. Germline-derived CDR1 and CDR2 are SQVTM and ANQGSEA. Profiling relied on immunoSEQ multiplex PCR, and the TCRdb table lists in-frame clones only, not all of them. The sample has tens of thousands of clones; over 80% are singletons. This chain joins TRBV29-1 and TRBJ1-6; the D is unclear. This TCR was recovered from a female donor in good health, enrolled as a control in a pregnancy study. Sequenced here: CD8+ T cells from peripheral blood mononuclear cells, sampled in the first trimester of pregnancy. The CDR3 bases are TGCAGCGTTATCCCTACTAACGACGTAAGCTCCTATAATTCACCCCTCCACTTT. Its protein is CSVIPTNDVSSYNSPLHF.